This T cell receptor (beta chain) was documented in a study of identical twins (dated by TCRdb to about 2016). Regarding the complete study: The study deep-sequenced TCR alpha and beta repertoires from monozygotic twins, unrelated adults of various ages and cord blood to test whether fetal clonotypes persist. Replicate twin experiments were performed at different times using different library preparation protocols to rule out contamination.

This clonotype was observed a handful of times. Its antigen specificity is not known. It has no much larger one-base neighbor in the sample; base qualities were not kept. The V end loses 3 bases and the J end loses 6 bases, and a stretch of 15 bases separates them. CDR1 and CDR2, looked up from the germline V gene, are SGHVS and FNYEAQ. The CDR3 has 15 amino acids, counting the end cysteine and phenylalanine. CDR3 DNA is the only sequence kept; it has 45 bases, read in frame from the first base. Study-wide findings and limitations: Because the same donors could not be followed over many years, the conclusions relied on cross-sectional statistical analysis. In monozygotic twins, out-of-frame TCR alpha sharing was systematically underestimated by recombination models, although the models agreed with sharing between unrelated individuals. Out-of-frame TCR alpha sequences shared between twins showed an excess of low generation-probability sequences compared with coincidental sharing between unrelated individuals. Zero-insertion analyses could be partly confounded by invariant T cells such as MAIT and iNKT, although diverse VJ usage argued against such confounding for most clonotypes. Fewer insertions were carried by abundant cord blood beta clonotypes, a similar but weaker trend appeared in young adult naive repertoires, and no such trend appeared in memory repertoires. A weaker excess of twin sharing was found in beta out-of-frame sequences because the signal-to-noise ratio was lowered by fewer shared sequences.

All donors were healthy Caucasians. Three pairs of female monozygotic twins, all aged about 18 to 30 years, were included in the twin cohort. CD4+ and CD8+ T cell populations were isolated with positive isolation kits from Invitrogen. Libraries were prepared through 5' RACE. The instrument given in TCRdb is Illumina HiSeq 2000. Template switching added a universal primer binding site, and the final cDNA carried a unique molecular identifier that allowed TCR cDNA molecules to be counted accurately. Specific primers in the conserved constant-segment region were used to synthesize first-strand cDNA for TCR alpha and beta chains. To control for contamination, every cDNA library carried two barcodes: a SMART-Mk sample barcode plus Illumina barcodes. TruSeq adapter sequences and Illumina sample barcodes were added in two successive PCR steps. The Illumina HiSeq platform was used with custom primers to sequence TCR alpha and beta cDNA libraries. On the study's bioinformatics: MiGEC was used to process raw reads and extract unique molecular identifiers, and MiXCR was used to find CDR3 positions. Recombination models were inferred per individual with the repgenHMM and IGoR tools using an EM algorithm. The analysis of shared clonotypes was done with the tcR package in R, with sharing normalized by the product of cloneset sizes. To study raw recombination without the effects of thymic and clonal selection, out-of-frame nonproductive sequences were analyzed. TCRdb's own reprocessing of the public reads used fastp at Q25 and MiXCR and kept productive beta chains. Every entry covers one CDR3 protein and lists the most common genes and DNA from its rows. What appears here as the V and J calls and clone size reflects TCRdb's work, not the paper's. This sample has about 240,000 distinct CDR3 sequences in its table, and approximately 7.8% of those were observed once. The ten largest clones take up under 6% of the sample.

These data also formed part of another study, on yellow fever vaccine responses in identical twins. The second publication reports: According to the authors, the vaccine-induced T cell response in identical twins seemed to be partly convergent and partly specific to each individual. In identical twins, the study followed T cell clones that responded to the vaccine with precision.

This sequence was found in a woman aged 18-29 years in good health. Rearrangement joined TRBV7-6 to TRBJ2-1; the D segment might be TRBD1 or TRBD2, since each matches 6 bases. The source material was CD8+ T cells sorted from blood. The nucleotide sequence reads as follows: TGTGCCAGCAGCTTTGGTCGGGGGCACGGCAATGAGCAGTTCTTC. It translates as CASSFGRGHGNEQFF.